This passage covers 5 T cell receptor beta chains from one sample sequenced in a study of blood T cell repertoires in COVID-19. Profiled with immunoSEQ multiplex PCR; TCRdb holds only in-frame clones, not every one. The repertoire holds approximately 260,000 clones, with more than 80% as singletons. Sequencing input: peripheral blood. The receptors were sampled from a woman aged 40-49 years with acute or convalescent COVID-19.

CDR3 sequence: CASSESGQGNTEAFF. The CDR3, as DNA: TGTGCCAGCAGTGAAAGTGGGCAGGGGAACACTGAAGCTTTCTTT. This chain joins TRBV2 and TRBJ1-1; TRBD1 is a possible D gene (5 bases). Germline values: CDR1 SNHLY, CDR2 FYNNEI. V was clipped by 2 bases and J by 1 base, with 11 bases between them. The CDR3 totals 15 residues.

V gene TRBV5-1 combines with J gene TRBJ2-3; 7 bases fit TRBD2. After removal of 4 bases from V and 0 bases from J, the junction contained 8 bases not matched to a gene. The CDR3 length is 16 residues. Germline CDR1 is SGHRS and CDR2 is YFSETQ. This chain's CDR3 is CASSPPGAGSTDTQYF. CDR3 DNA sequence: TGCGCCAGCAGCCCCCCAGGAGCGGGGAGCACAGATACGCAGTATTTT.

The rearrangement joins TRBV30 to TRBJ1-2; D is ambiguous. CDR3 size: 13 residues. Germline V gene sequence: CDR1 GTSNPN, CDR2 SVGIG (reference sequence). The V and J ends lost 1 base and 2 bases respectively, with 8 bases between them. CDR3 DNA: TGTGCCTGGAGTGAACAGAGAAACTATGGCTACACCTTC. Residues: CAWSEQRNYGYTF.

V and J are TRBV30 and TRBJ1-5; 8 nucleotides match TRBD1. Trimming took 2 bases from V and 6 from J; bases not matched to a gene: 6. Germline values: CDR1 GTSNPN, CDR2 SVGIG (reference sequence). The CDR3 extends over 14 amino acids. The CDR3, as DNA: TGTGCCTGGAGTCTGGACAGGGACGGTCAGCCCCAGCATTTT. Translating it yields CAWSLDRDGQPQHF.

The gene calls are TRBV6-6 and TRBJ1-3; 8 positions match TRBD1. The CDR3 sequence is 16 residues long. V dropped 6 bases and J dropped 4; count of bases not matched to a gene: 11. Per germline, CDR1 MNHNY and CDR2 SVGAGI (reference sequence). CDR3 sequence: CASSRGDRGGGNTIYF. The CDR3 DNA is TGTGCCAGCAGCCGCGGAGACAGGGGAGGGGGAAACACCATATATTTT.